What follows is one T cell receptor beta chain and its context. This clone was detected only a few times. What this receptor recognizes is not known. Base-call qualities are not available, and no considerably larger clone is one nucleotide away. At the junction V is shortened by 5 bases and J by 7 bases; bases outside the gene matches: 9. The CDR3 sequence holds 15 residues, the cysteine and phenylalanine included. CDR3 DNA only is kept here, 45 bases in frame from base 1. From the germline V gene (reference sequence), CDR1 is SEHNR and CDR2 is FQNEAQ. This entry belongs to a study of cytomegalovirus exposure and HLA in healthy donors (dated by TCRdb to about 2017). A note on the overall study: In an earlier analysis of 587 of the donors, approximately 260 Gb of sequence data and 90 million to 120 million unique TCR beta sequences from roughly 200 million T cells were reported. Five DR-DQ haplotypes were treated as single units for association and clustering because of strong linkage in the cohort. The study profiled the T cell repertoires of 666 subjects by immunosequencing and related them to cytomegalovirus serostatus. Donor age, sex, ethnicity and CMV serostatus were compiled alongside the repertoire data. In the later analysis, no new phenotypic data were used to find candidate immune exposures; instead, reliance was placed on TCR beta sequences and their occurrence across donors. Every discovery cohort repertoire had been produced on one sequencing platform. The study aimed to test whether signatures of past pathogen exposure could be identified by cataloging public T cell receptors. Typing coverage differed by locus: A, B, C, DRB1 and DQB1 were typed in about 629-640 donors, DQA1 in 522, DPA1 in approximately 610, and DPB1 in 450 to 480. In addition to the first cohort of 500 to 850 subjects, a separate validation cohort of approximately 130 different subjects was used. Of the roughly 400 genotyped donors, approximately 83% fell in the genetic ancestry cluster associated with self-reported Caucasian donors. The study combined high-throughput TCR immunosequencing, statistical association of individual TCRs with disease status, and machine learning to predict cytomegalovirus infection status. A later analysis re-analyzed previously published TCR beta repertoires from roughly 600 donors and added high-resolution HLA genotyping to study TCR occurrence patterns. HLA typing included class I and class II loci at four-digit resolution. An early release that covered around 590 HLA-typed donors contained approximately 320 gigabases of sequencing data and around 80 million unique TCR sequences. Across roughly 420 genotyped donors of the cohort, an average of about 250,000 unique TCR beta nucleotide sequences per donor were sequenced, and around 19% of those sequences were non-productive. Genome-wide SNP genotypes for about 65% of the 666 donors were used in a later genetic analysis, which treated that subset as a discovery cohort. An earlier analysis of several hundred of the donors used high-throughput TCR beta sequencing to judge whether each TCR beta V gene segment behaved as functional or pseudogenic.

Study-wide findings and limitations: The classifier was reported to diagnose cytomegalovirus status with high specificity and sensitivity in both the original cohort and the validation cohort. In a later analysis, some 17,000 TCR beta sequences were associated with specific HLA alleles at a false discovery rate of 0.05. The only immune exposure information available for the cohort was CMV serostatus. According to a later analysis, parvovirus B19, influenza, CMV and Epstein-Barr virus appeared linked to several top co-occurrence clusters. A further reported finding was that TCR beta sequences accurately predicted the HLA-A and HLA-B alleles for most subjects in the first cohort. Roughly uniform sequencing depth across donors was assumed in presence/absence analyses, although this assumption may not hold. In a later analysis, HLA-associated TCR beta chains showed more clonal expansion and lower generation probabilities than non-associated chains that were equally common. A later genetic analysis associated a missense DCLRE1C variant with V-gene and J-gene trimming of TCR beta chains, and an independent cohort replicated the association. Over 15 rarely observed V segments, including chromosome 9 orphons, were excluded from the earlier analysis of 550 to 700 of the donors because counts were too low. When HLA alleles, especially DR and DQ, strongly co-occurred, TCR associations were difficult to assign to individual alleles. Most CMV-associated TCR beta chains appeared to be HLA-restricted in a later analysis, and the HLA associations seemed to be driven largely by CMV exposure. Linkage disequilibrium might explain the correlated functional status among segregating V segments, but an unknown experimental factor could not be ruled out. A later analysis found that TCR association rates varied across HLA loci, with DRB1 alleles showing the most associated TCRs and HLA-C alleles the fewest. Because HLA typing was unavailable for some donors at each locus, only the typed subset was used in association tests. The study gave a list of about 170 TCR beta chains associated with cytomegalovirus. In this cohort, only TCR beta chains were sequenced, and detectable features were limited by the absence of alpha or paired-chain data. In an earlier analysis of roughly 560 of the donors, most TCR beta V segments were observed in productive rearrangements about 87% or about 30% of the time, broadly matching IMGT annotations. In vitro tests confirmed that a few of the cytomegalovirus-associated TCR beta chains recognize cytomegalovirus antigens. The 87-base-pair reads could not distinguish some IMGT-functional V segments, including TRBV6-2 and TRBV6-3, so those segments were excluded. The authors suggested that the approach could potentially be extended to other disease states and immunological phenotypes. In a later genetic analysis, fewer N-insertions in productive TCRs were reported among donors in an Asian-associated ancestry cluster than the 666-donor mean. The sequencing pipeline was judged likely to have produced a cluster of highly shared sequence variants as a technical artifact. Most TCR sequences were observed very rarely across donors, whereas some public TCRs were present in many individuals.

The cohort consisted of some 730 healthy bone marrow donors. At the time of sampling, every cohort member was nominally healthy, though immune exposures that went unrecorded were likely present. The donor tested CMV seropositive, placing the donor among the 289 seropositive members of the cohort. A peripheral blood sample was provided by each donor, and peripheral blood mononuclear cells were used for TCR beta sequencing. Genomic DNA was extracted from the blood cell samples with the Qiagen DNeasy Blood Extraction Kit. Library preparation employed the immunoSEQ multiplex PCR assay. For the multiplex PCR, a mixture combining 60 forward primers for TCR Vbeta segments and 13 reverse primers for TCR Jbeta segments was used. The CDR3 region of rearranged TCR beta genes was amplified from genomic DNA with a multiplex PCR assay. The Illumina HiSeq System was used to sequence the amplified TCR beta libraries as 87-base-pair reads. Per the source publication's procedure: Across the 640 or so repertoires, a later analysis counted some 81 million unique TCR beta chains, 9.5 million to 13 million of which were shared by at least two donors. A nearest-neighbor algorithm error-corrected the raw reads and collapsed the reads into unique sequences, merging closely related sequences to remove PCR and sequencing errors. Alignment of CDR3 sequences to IMGT reference sequences was used to assign V, D and J gene segments. For a sequence to be retained, at least a six-nucleotide match to both a V gene segment and a J gene segment was required. Rearrangements were classified as productive when the CDR3 lacked stop codons and remained in frame with V and J, and all other rearrangements were classified as non-productive. CDR3 was defined according to IMGT convention as the region running from the second conserved V-encoded cysteine to the conserved J-encoded phenylalanine. Sequences without an unambiguous match to a single V gene segment were excluded from the earlier analysis of about 600 of the donors. An earlier analysis of roughly 590 of the donors called V segments functional above 56.7% productive rearrangements and segregating when the between-donor standard deviation exceeded 5%. A statistical classification framework was built for diagnosing cytomegalovirus status from the catalog of TCR beta chain sequences. A later analysis assigned V and J genes by comparing TCR nucleotide sequences with IMGT/GENE-DB human TR gene sequences. Using the TCRdist pipeline, a later analysis assigned CDR3 sequences along with most-parsimonious VDJ recombination scenarios. In a later analysis, each TCR beta chain was defined by its CDR3 amino acid sequence together with its V-gene family, and reads without a unique V-gene family were excluded. To address suspected cross-contamination and a sequencing artifact, a later analysis removed 450 to 700 highly shared, low-generation-probability nucleotide sequences. In a later analysis, a clonal expansion index was calculated for each public chain from normalized within-repertoire ranks of inferred template counts. A later analysis computed generation probabilities with a VDJ recombination model fitted to out-of-frame rearrangements, and checked the results against IGoR. Hypergeometric tests were used in a later analysis to score TCR-TCR, TCR-HLA and TCR-CMV co-occurrence, with a repertoire-size bias correction applied to the TCR pairs. In a later analysis, false discovery rates were estimated by permuting HLA or CMV assignments 20 times. In a later analysis, co-occurring TCRs were grouped using DBSCAN, and TCRdist sequence similarity was added for clustering within HLA-allele-positive subsets. Co-occurrence clustering excluded repertoires with fewer than 30,000 or more than 120,000 public chains, plus five with anomalous nucleotide sharing. This is the immuneACCESS table as TCRdb keeps it, with only in-frame sequences that have V and J called. A part of the clones is gone; compared with another copy, unresolved V genes explain less than half, and the rest is unexplained. D and trimming come from the DNA, and the V and J calls and clone size come from that table. In all, the sample holds 130,000 or so clones, and approximately 8.9% of those were seen once. The top ten clones comprise 6.5% to 8.5% of the sample.

The sequenced material came from PBMCs. Here the chain combines TRBV7-9 and TRBJ2-1; TRBD1 matches 9 bases in the middle. The clonotype was recovered from a middle-aged woman in good health and CMV-seropositive. In nucleotide form, the sequence is TGTGCCAGCAGCGCGGACAGGGGTGAGGTAAATGAGCAGTTCTTC. Its protein product is CASSADRGEVNEQFF.